Presented here are 5 T cell receptor beta chains from one specimen sequenced in a study of cytomegalovirus exposure and HLA in healthy donors. 13 Jbeta primers and 60 Vbeta primers were used for the PCR. TCRdb's table, derived via immunoSEQ multiplex PCR, lists solely in-frame clones and lacks some. The sample contains 150,000 to 200,000 clones, around 80% of which appear only once. Sequencing was performed on PBMCs. The receptor source for this set is a girl under 18 in good health and CMV-seropositive.

The CDR3 nucleotides read TGTGCCAGCAGTTTAGGCAGGATCCTCGGCTACACCTTC. It specifies CASSLGRILGYTF. The chain employs TRBV28 and TRBJ1-2; D is undetermined. Germline V CDR1 and CDR2: MDHEN, SYDVKM. The CDR3 sequence is 13 residues long. The V gene lost 2 bases and the J gene lost 8 bases, with 12 bases spanning the gap.

CDR3 loop: CASTGTSGSLYTQYF. In DNA, the CDR3 is TGTGCCAGCACCGGGACTAGCGGTTCGCTATATACGCAGTATTTT. The V call is TRBV5-6, the J call TRBJ2-3; 11 nucleotides line up with TRBD2. The CDR3 has 15 amino acids. Trimming cost V 6 bases and J 7 bases; bases outside gene matches: 10. Germline CDR1 SGHDT, CDR2 YYEEEE.

This chain uses TRBV12-5 with TRBJ1-2; 8 bases map to TRBD1. The CDR3 totals 12 residues. V shed 6 bases, J shed 8 bases, and the junction held 5 bases outside the gene matches. CDR1 is LGHNT and CDR2 is FRNRAP in the germline V gene. The CDR3 sequence is CASGPPGGGYTF. CDR3 nucleotide sequence: TGTGCTAGTGGCCCCCCAGGGGGCGGCTACACCTTC.

The chain combines TRBV27 with TRBJ2-5; D is uncertain. V lost 4 bases and J lost 4, with 10 bases in between. The CDR3 totals 13 residues. Germline CDR1 MNHEY, CDR2 SMNVEV (reference sequence). The CDR3 protein is CASSSGTLETQYF. The DNA for the CDR3 is TGTGCCAGCAGTTCCGGTACCTTAGAGACCCAGTACTTC.

The chain combines TRBV6-5 with TRBJ2-2; 7 bases fit TRBD1. Germline V gene sequence: CDR1 MNHEY, CDR2 SVGAGI. Trimming cost V 9 bases and J 7 bases; bases outside gene matches: 8. The CDR3 has 13 amino acids. This chain's CDR3 is CASLDRPFGELFF. The CDR3 nucleotides read TGTGCCAGTCTGGACAGGCCGTTCGGGGAGCTGTTTTTT.